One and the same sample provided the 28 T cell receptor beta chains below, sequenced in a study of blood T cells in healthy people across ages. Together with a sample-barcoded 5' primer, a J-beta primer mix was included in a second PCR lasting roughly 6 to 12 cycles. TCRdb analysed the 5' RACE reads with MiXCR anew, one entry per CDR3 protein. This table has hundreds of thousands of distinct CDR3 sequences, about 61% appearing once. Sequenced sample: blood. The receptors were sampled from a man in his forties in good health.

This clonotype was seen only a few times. In DNA form, the CDR3 reads TGTGCCAGCACAGGGACTAGCGGGAGGGCCTGGTACAATGAGCAGTTCTTC. Encoded protein: CASTGTSGRAWYNEQFF. This chain links TRBV28 with TRBJ2-1, with 16 positions matching TRBD2. The CDR3 is made up of 17 amino acids. V lost 7 bases, J lost 4 bases, and 7 bases stayed unmatched. Germline V gene data show CDR1 as MDHEN and CDR2 as SYDVKM.

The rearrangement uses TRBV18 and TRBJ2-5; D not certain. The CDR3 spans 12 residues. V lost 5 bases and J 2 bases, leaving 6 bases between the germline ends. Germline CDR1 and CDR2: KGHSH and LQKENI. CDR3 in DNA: TGTGCCAGCTCAATTCGGCAAGAGACCCAGTACTTC. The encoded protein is CASSIRQETQYF.

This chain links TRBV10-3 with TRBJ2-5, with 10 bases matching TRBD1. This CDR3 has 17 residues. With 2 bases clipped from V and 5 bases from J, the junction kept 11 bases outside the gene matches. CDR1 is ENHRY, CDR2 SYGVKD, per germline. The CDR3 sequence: CAISEGTGDLWGETQYF. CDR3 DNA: TGTGCCATCAGTGAGGGGACAGGGGACTTATGGGGGGAGACCCAGTACTTC.

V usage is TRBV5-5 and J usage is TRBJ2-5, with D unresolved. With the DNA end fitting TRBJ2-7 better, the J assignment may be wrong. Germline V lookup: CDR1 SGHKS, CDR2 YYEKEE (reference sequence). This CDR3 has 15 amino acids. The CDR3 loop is CASSLGARRSYEQYF. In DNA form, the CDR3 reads TGTGCCAGCAGCTTGGGGGCGAGGCGCTCCTACGAGCAGTACTTC.

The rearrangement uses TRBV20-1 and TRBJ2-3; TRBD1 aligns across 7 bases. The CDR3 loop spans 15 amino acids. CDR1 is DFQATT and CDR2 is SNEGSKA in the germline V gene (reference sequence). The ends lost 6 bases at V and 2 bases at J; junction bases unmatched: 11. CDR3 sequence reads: CSATGTEGFTDTQYF. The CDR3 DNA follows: TGCAGTGCGACCGGGACAGAAGGATTCACAGATACGCAGTATTTT.

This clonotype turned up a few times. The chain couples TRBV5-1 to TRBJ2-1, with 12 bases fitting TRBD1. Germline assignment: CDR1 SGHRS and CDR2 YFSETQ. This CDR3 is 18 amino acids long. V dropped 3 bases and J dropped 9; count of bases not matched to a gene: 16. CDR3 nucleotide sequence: TGCGCCAGCAGCTGGGGGACAGGGGGCAACTTACTACCCACTGAGCAGTTCTTC. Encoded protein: CASSWGTGGNLLPTEQFF.

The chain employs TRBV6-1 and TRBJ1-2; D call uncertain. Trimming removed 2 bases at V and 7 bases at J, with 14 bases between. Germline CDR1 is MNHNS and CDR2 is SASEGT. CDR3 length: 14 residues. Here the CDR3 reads CASSELTPVGGYTF. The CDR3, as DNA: TGTGCCAGCAGTGAATTGACTCCGGTCGGTGGCTACACCTTC.

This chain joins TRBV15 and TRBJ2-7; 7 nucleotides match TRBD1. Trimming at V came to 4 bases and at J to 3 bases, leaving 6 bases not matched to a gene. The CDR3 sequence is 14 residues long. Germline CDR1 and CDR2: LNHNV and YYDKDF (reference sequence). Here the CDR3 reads CATSNPGGSYEQYF. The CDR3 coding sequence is TGTGCCACCAGCAATCCAGGGGGTAGCTACGAGCAGTACTTC.

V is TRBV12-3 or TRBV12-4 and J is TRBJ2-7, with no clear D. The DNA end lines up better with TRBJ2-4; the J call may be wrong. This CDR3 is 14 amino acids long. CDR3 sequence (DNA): TGTGCCAGCAGTTTAGTCGGACGGTTAAACATTCAGTACTTC. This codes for CASSLVGRLNIQYF.

CDR3: CASSVLTGANGYTF. In nucleotides, the CDR3 is TGTGCCAGCAGCGTACTAACAGGGGCCAATGGCTACACCTTC. The chain combines TRBV9 with TRBJ1-2; 7 nucleotides align to TRBD1. Germline CDR1 and CDR2: SGDLS and YYNGEE. The CDR3 has 14 residues. V shed 1 base, J shed 6 bases, and the junction held 6 bases outside the gene matches.

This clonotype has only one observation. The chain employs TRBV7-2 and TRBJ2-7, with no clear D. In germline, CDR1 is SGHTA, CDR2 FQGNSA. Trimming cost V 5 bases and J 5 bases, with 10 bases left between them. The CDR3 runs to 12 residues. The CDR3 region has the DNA TGTGCCAGCAGCCTCTTATCCGACGAGCAGTACTTC. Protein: CASSLLSDEQYF. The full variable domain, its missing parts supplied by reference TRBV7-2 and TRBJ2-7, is GAGVSQSPSNKVTEKGKDVELRCDPISGHTALYWYRQSLGQGLEFLIYFQGNSAPDKSGLPSDRFSAERTGGSVSTLTIQRTQQEDSAVYLCASSLLSDEQYFGPGTRLTVT.

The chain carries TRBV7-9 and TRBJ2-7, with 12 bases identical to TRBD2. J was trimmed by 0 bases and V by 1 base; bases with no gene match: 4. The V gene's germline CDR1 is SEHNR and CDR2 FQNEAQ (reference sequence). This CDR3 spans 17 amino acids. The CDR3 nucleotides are TGTGCCAGCAGCTTAGAAAGGACTAGCGGGAACTCCTACGAGCAGTACTTC. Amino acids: CASSLERTSGNSYEQYF.

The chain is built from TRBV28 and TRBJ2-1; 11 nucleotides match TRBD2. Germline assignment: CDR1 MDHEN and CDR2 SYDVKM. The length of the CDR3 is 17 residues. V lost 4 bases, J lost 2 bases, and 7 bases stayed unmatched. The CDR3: CASSSLAGGPTYNEQFF. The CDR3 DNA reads TGTGCCAGCAGTTCCTTAGCGGGAGGGCCCACCTACAATGAGCAGTTCTTC.

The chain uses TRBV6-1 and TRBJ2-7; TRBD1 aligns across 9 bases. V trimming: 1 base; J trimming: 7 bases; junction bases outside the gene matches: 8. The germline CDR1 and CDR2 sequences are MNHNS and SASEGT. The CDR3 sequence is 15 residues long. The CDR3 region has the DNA TGTGCCAGCAGTGAAGAACGGACAGGGGCGCAAGAGCAGTACTTC. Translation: CASSEERTGAQEQYF.

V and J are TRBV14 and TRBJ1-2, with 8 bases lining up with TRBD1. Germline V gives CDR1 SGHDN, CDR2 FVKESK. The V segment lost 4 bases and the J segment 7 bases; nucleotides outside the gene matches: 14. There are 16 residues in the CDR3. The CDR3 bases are TGTGCCAGCAGCCGGATCAGACAGGGGCCCTTTCGTGGCTACACCTTC. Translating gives CASSRIRQGPFRGYTF.

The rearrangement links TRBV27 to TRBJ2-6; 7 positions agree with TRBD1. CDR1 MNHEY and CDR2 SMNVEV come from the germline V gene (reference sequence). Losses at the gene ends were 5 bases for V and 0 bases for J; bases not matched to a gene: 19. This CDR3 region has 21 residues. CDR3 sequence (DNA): TGTGCCAGCAGTAAAATTACGGTCTGGGGGACAGCCGTCTCTGGGGCCAACGTCCTGACTTTC. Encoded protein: CASSKITVWGTAVSGANVLTF.

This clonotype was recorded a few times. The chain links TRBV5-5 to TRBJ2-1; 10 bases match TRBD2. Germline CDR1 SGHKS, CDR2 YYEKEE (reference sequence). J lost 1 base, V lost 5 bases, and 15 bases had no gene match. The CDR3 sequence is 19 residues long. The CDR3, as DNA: TGTGCCAGCAGTCACTTGGTGGGTAGCGGGAGGACTTCCTACAATGAGCAGTTCTTC. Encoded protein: CASSHLVGSGRTSYNEQFF.

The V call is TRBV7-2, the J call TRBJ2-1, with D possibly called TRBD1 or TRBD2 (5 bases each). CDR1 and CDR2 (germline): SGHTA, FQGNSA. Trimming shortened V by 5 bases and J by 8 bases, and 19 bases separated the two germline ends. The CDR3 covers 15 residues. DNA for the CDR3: TGTGCCAGCAGCCTCCGGGACCCGCGGGTCTATGAGCAGTTCTTC. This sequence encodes CASSLRDPRVYEQFF. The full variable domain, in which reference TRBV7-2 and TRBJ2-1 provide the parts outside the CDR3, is GAGVSQSPSNKVTEKGKDVELRCDPISGHTALYWYRQSLGQGLEFLIYFQGNSAPDKSGLPSDRFSAERTGGSVSTLTIQRTQQEDSAVYLCASSLRDPRVYEQFFGPGTRLTVL.

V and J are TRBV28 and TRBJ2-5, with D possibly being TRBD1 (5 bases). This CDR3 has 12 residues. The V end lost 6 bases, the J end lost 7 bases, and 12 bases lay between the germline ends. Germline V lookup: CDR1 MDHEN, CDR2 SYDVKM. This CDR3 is CASRTLGRTQYF. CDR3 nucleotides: TGTGCCAGCAGGACCTTGGGGCGGACCCAGTACTTC.

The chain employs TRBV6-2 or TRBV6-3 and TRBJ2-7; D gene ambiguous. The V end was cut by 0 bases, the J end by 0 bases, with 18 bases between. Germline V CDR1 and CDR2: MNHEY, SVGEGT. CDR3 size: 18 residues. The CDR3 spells CASSYSIAFGGRSYEQYF. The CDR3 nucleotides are TGTGCCAGCAGTTACTCGATCGCTTTTGGTGGGCGCTCCTACGAGCAGTACTTC.

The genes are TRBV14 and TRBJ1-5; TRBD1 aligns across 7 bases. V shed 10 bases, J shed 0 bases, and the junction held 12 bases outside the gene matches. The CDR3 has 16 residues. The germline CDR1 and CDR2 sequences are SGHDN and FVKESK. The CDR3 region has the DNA TGTGCCAACCTACGGACAGGCCACTATAGCAATCAGCCCCAGCATTTT. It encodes CANLRTGHYSNQPQHF.

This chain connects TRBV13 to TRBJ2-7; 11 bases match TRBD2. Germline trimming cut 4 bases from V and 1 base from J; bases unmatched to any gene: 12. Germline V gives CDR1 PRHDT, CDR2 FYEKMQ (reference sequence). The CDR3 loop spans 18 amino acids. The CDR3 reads CASSSWALAGAPSYEQYF. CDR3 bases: TGTGCCAGCAGCTCGTGGGCACTAGCGGGAGCCCCTTCCTACGAGCAGTACTTC.

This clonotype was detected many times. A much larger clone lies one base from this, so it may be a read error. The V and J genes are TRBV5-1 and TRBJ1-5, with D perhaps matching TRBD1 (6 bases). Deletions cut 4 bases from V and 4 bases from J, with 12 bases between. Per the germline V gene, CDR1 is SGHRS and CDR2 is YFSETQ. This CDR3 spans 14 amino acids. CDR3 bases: TGCGCCAGCAGCGTGGGGCAGGGGAATCAGCCCCAGCATTTT. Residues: CASSVGQGNQPQHF.

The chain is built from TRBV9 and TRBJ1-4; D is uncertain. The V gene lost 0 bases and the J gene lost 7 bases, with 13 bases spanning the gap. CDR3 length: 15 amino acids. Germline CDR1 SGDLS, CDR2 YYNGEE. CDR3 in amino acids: CASSVDRGSSEKLFF. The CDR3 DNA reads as TGTGCCAGCAGCGTAGATCGGGGATCTAGTGAAAAACTGTTTTTT.

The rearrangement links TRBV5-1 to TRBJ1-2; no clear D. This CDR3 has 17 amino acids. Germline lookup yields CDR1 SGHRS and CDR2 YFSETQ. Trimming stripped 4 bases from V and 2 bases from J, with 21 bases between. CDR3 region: CASSTHRAAPMNYGYTF. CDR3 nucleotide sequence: TGCGCCAGCAGCACCCACCGAGCAGCTCCTATGAACTATGGCTACACCTTC.

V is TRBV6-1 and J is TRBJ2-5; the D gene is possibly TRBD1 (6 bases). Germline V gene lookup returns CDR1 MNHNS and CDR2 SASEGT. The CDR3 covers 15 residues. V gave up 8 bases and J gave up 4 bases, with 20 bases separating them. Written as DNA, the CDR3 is TGTGCCAGCGCCCTCGAACAGGGAAGGGGAGAGACCCAGTACTTC. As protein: CASALEQGRGETQYF.

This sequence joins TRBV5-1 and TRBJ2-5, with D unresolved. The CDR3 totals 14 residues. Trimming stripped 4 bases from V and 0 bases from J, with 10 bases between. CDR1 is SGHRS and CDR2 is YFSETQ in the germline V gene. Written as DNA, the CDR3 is TGCGCCAGCAGCCCCCTGACACACCAAGAGACCCAGTACTTC. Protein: CASSPLTHQETQYF. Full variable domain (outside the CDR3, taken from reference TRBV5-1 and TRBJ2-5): KAGVTQTPRYLIKTRGQQVTLSCSPISGHRSVSWYQQTPGQGLQFLFEYFSETQRNKGNFPGRFSGRQFSNSRSEMNVSTLELGDSALYLCASSPLTHQETQYFGPGTRLLVL.

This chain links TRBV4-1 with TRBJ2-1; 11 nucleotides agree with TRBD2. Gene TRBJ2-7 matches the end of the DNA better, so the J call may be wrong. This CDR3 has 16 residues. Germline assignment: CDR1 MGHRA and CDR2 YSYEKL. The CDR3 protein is CASSQLGLAAYNEQYF. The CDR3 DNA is TGCGCCAGCAGCCAACTGGGACTAGCGGCCTACAATGAGCAGTACTTC.